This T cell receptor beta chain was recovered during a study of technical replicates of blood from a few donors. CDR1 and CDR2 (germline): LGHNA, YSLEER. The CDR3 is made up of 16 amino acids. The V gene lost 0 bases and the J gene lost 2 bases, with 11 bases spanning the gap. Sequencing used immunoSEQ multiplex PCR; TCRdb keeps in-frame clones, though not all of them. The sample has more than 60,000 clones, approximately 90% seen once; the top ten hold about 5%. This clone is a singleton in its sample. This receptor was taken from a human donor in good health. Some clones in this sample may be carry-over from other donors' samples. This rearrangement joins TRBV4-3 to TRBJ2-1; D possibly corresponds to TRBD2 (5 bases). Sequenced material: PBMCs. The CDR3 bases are TGCGCCAGCAGCCAAGATCTCGGGGTCCCCTACAATGAGCAGTTCTTC. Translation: CASSQDLGVPYNEQFF.